The present T cell receptor (beta chain) was sequenced within a study of beta chain features in type 1 diabetes listed by TCRdb under 2018. A note on the overall study: Mean age, gender distribution, total cell number and subset yield did not differ between patients and healthy donors. Across all samples, roughly 110,000,000 sorted cells were examined, and cell number per subset correlated strongly with RNA yield. The study compared the TCRB repertoires of sorted circulating CD4+ T cell subsets in recently diagnosed type 1 diabetes patients with those in matched healthy donors. Regulatory and stem cell-like memory subsets were obtained from only 8 patients and roughly 8 healthy donors, while naive and central memory subsets were obtained from all 28 donors. What the work shows at the level of the full study, not this receptor alone: Type 1 diabetes patients showed a moderate but significant shortening of TCRB CDR3 length in all four CD4+ subsets. Because cDNA rather than genomic DNA was sequenced, highly expressing activated cells could have been over-represented, although no difference in activation and CD3 levels was found between groups. Patients with type 1 diabetes made fewer insertions and deleted more nucleotides at VDJ recombination sites, implying thymic rearrangement abnormalities. Naive, central memory and regulatory TCRB repertoires appeared to be more alike among patients than among healthy donors. Because the HLA sub-analyses included only small numbers of individuals, any influence of HLA type on TCRB rearrangement was left unresolved. PCR may preferentially amplify shorter templates, but because patient and control samples were amplified and corrected together, any resulting skew would affect both groups equally.

The High Capacity cDNA Reverse Transcription Kit was used to reverse transcribe all of the isolated RNA, meaning that expressed TCRB transcripts were what got sequenced. Naive, central memory and regulatory T cell samples underwent deep immunoSEQ sequencing, averaging roughly 3.3 million total reads per sample. After sorted cells were lysed in RLT buffer, RNA was extracted with DNase-treated RNeasy Micro or Mini kits, with the choice depending on cell number. To prevent cross-contamination, every cell subset was processed on its own, while patient and healthy donor samples were processed together. The immunoSEQ multiplex PCR was used to amplify TCRB sequences from cDNA, generating 87-bp fragments that spanned the CDR3 region. Sequencing of the amplicons was performed on the Illumina HiSeq platform. Processing in the source paper ran as follows. PCR bias was corrected computationally using synthetic template baselines, and reads within Hamming distance 2 were collapsed, with unmergeable singletons discarded. Reads were aligned to IMGT to assign V, D and J genes, CDR3 length, and insertions or deletions at six rearrangement sites. Within each subset, clonotype counts were normalized to sorted cell number, after which true diversity and Gini coefficients were computed with the tcR R package. The overlap coefficient, calculated on TCRB nucleotide sequences, was used to quantify repertoire sharing. This immuneACCESS table, as held by TCRdb, lists in-frame sequences with V and J called but not all clones. Of the missing ones, under half trace to an unresolved V gene in checked studies; the others have no known cause. V and J calls and clone size come straight from that table; D and trimming were deduced from the DNA. Within this sample are approximately 160,000 clones, with less than 9.5% of them counted one time only. The ten largest make up 2% to 3% of the sample.

This clone has only a few counts. Its antigen is still unknown. Base qualities are not provided; no much larger clone lies one nucleotide away. Each donor gave one peripheral blood draw, averaging roughly 120 mL, which was collected into heparinised tubes. A BD FACSAria II was used to sort naive, central memory, regulatory and stem cell-like memory CD4+ T cells with a panel that included CD45RO, CCR7, CD25, CD127, CD95 and CD27. Purity was above 95% for every sorted population. Right away, PBMCs were isolated by Lymphoprep density gradient centrifugation and were stained directly, with no culture step. So that batch effects would be minimized, each experiment stained and sorted samples in pairs, pairing one healthy donor with one patient. CDR3 length: 15 amino acids, cysteine to phenylalanine. Only the CDR3 region is kept as DNA, spanning 45 bases read in frame from base 1. The germline V gene yields SGDLS for CDR1 and YYNGEE for CDR2. Clipping removes 0 bases from V and 6 bases from J, with 5 as the unmatched junction base count.

The chain links TRBV9 with TRBJ2-1; 8 bases in between match TRBD2. The specimen was central memory CD4+ T cells from blood. This TCR derives from a woman under 30 in good health. The CDR3 region: CASSVDAGGLNEQFF. The DNA is as follows: TGTGCCAGCAGCGTAGACGCGGGGGGACTCAATGAGCAGTTCTTC.